These 32 T cell receptor beta chains came from one sample sequenced in a study of blood T cell repertoires in COVID-19. Repertoires were generated with immunoSEQ multiplex PCR, while TCRdb's copy carries only in-frame clones and drops some. Of around 110,000 clones in the sample, 75% to 85% were seen once. The sequenced sample was peripheral blood. The source is a man between 65 and 85 years old with acute or convalescent COVID-19.

This clone occurred once. This chain links TRBV6-5 with TRBJ2-7, with 12 bases matching TRBD2. V lost 6 bases, J lost 3 bases, and 3 bases stayed unmatched. This CDR3 has 14 residues. The V gene's germline CDR1 is MNHEY and CDR2 SVGAGI. CDR3 loop: CASSRLAGDYEQYF. The CDR3 region has the DNA TGTGCCAGCAGCCGACTAGCGGGAGACTACGAGCAGTACTTC.

This clone was counted between two and nine times. The chain carries TRBV29-1 and TRBJ1-2; the D is unclear. Deletions cut 5 bases from V and 5 bases from J, with 12 bases between. The CDR3 loop spans 12 amino acids. The germline CDR1 and CDR2 sequences are SQVTM and ANQGSEA. CDR3 region: CSVTESGYGYTF. CDR3 coding DNA: TGCAGCGTTACTGAGTCCGGGTATGGCTACACCTTC.

J is TRBJ1-2 and V is TRBV6-5; D is undetermined. The CDR3 is 13 amino acids. Trimming took 0 bases from V and 8 from J, leaving 10 bases between them. Germline V gene sequence: CDR1 MNHEY, CDR2 SVGAGI. The CDR3: CASSYSGYEGYTF. The CDR3 DNA sequence: TGTGCCAGCAGTTACTCGGGCTACGAGGGCTACACCTTC.

This rearrangement joins TRBV30 to TRBJ2-4, with D possibly matching TRBD2 (5 bases). The V end was cut by 3 bases, the J end by 9 bases, with 9 bases between. The V gene's germline CDR1 is GTSNPN and CDR2 SVGIG (reference sequence). The CDR3 spans 11 residues. CDR3 sequence reads: CAWRAGPIQYF. DNA for the CDR3: TGTGCCTGGAGGGCGGGCCCCATTCAGTACTTC. Together with reference TRBV30 and TRBJ2-4, the CDR3 gives the full variable domain: SQTIHQWPATLVQPVGSPLSLECTVEGTSNPNLYWYRQAAGRGLQLLFYSVGIGQISSEVPQNLSASRPQDRQFILSSKKLLLSDSGFYLCAWRAGPIQYFGAGTRLSVL.

The chain joins TRBV6-5 to TRBJ2-5; 8 nucleotides line up with TRBD2. The CDR3 spans 16 residues. V lost 4 bases to trimming and J lost 4 bases; unmatched junction nucleotides: 11. Germline V gene sequence: CDR1 MNHEY, CDR2 SVGAGI. The CDR3 here is CASSFPSGSGGETQYF. The CDR3 DNA reads as TGTGCCAGCAGTTTCCCGAGCGGGAGTGGAGGAGAGACCCAGTACTTC.

The rearrangement joins TRBV15 to TRBJ2-1; the D is unclear. The germline V gene has CDR1 LNHNV and CDR2 YYDKDF (reference sequence). V lost 0 bases to trimming and J lost 8 bases, with 17 bases between them. The CDR3 extends over 16 amino acids. CDR3 bases: TGTGCCACCAGCAGAGATCTACGTCTGTCCCGGGATGAGCAGTTCTTC. Protein: CATSRDLRLSRDEQFF.

The J gene is TRBJ2-7, the V gene TRBV15; the match to TRBD1 covers 9 bases. Germline CDR1 and CDR2: LNHNV and YYDKDF (reference sequence). V gave up 0 bases and J gave up 4 bases; unmatched junction bases: 13. This CDR3 contains 18 residues. The CDR3 sequence is CATSRDFPGTGPIYEQYF. CDR3 coding DNA: TGTGCCACCAGCAGAGATTTCCCCGGGACAGGGCCGATTTACGAGCAGTACTTC.

The rearrangement links TRBV5-4 to TRBJ2-7; D may be TRBD1 (6 bases). Trimming shortened V by 0 bases and J by 4 bases, and 8 bases separated the two germline ends. The CDR3 has 13 amino acids. Germline lookup yields CDR1 SGHNT and CDR2 YYREEE (reference sequence). The CDR3 spells CASSLVGGYEQYF. CDR3 in DNA: TGTGCCAGCAGCTTGGTAGGGGGTTACGAGCAGTACTTC.

The genes are TRBV5-1 and TRBJ1-2; no definite D call. Germline CDR1 reads SGHRS; CDR2 reads YFSETQ. V lost 0 bases and J 7 bases, leaving 10 bases between the germline ends. This CDR3 comprises 13 residues. CDR3 amino acids: CASSLGGDGGYTF. DNA for the CDR3: TGCGCCAGCAGCTTGGGGGGAGACGGTGGCTACACCTTC.

The V gene is TRBV5-4, the J gene TRBJ2-1, with D perhaps matching TRBD1 (6 bases). The CDR3 length is 13 residues. Germline V gene lookup returns CDR1 SGHNT and CDR2 YYREEE (reference sequence). Trimming pared 4 bases from V and 4 bases from J, leaving 9 bases between. The CDR3 loop reads CASSPQGYNEQFF. In DNA, the CDR3 is TGTGCCAGCAGCCCACAGGGATACAATGAGCAGTTCTTC.

The chain is built from TRBV27 and TRBJ2-7; 13 positions agree with TRBD2. CDR1 is MNHEY, CDR2 SMNVEV, per germline (reference sequence). Trimming cost V 5 bases and J 6 bases; bases outside gene matches: 10. CDR3 length: 16 amino acids. CDR3: CASSPWTSGSGSEQYF. The CDR3 DNA is TGTGCCAGCAGTCCGTGGACTAGCGGGAGTGGTAGCGAGCAGTACTTC.

The rearrangement links TRBV5-6 to TRBJ1-6; a weak D match, TRBD1 (6 bases). Germline CDR1 and CDR2: SGHDT and YYEEEE. The CDR3 consists of 16 residues. V lost 7 bases and J lost 5, with 19 bases in between. CDR3 sequence reads: CASSIGQGRHNSPLHF. The CDR3, as DNA: TGTGCCAGCTCCATTGGTCAGGGGCGACATAATTCACCCCTCCACTTT.

The chain links TRBV24-1 to TRBJ1-1, with 7 bases lining up with TRBD1. The CDR3 runs to 16 residues. Germline V lookup: CDR1 KGHDR, CDR2 SFDVKD. Germline trimming cut 11 bases from V and 2 bases from J; bases unmatched to any gene: 16. The CDR3 sequence: CAITIRAGGRNTEAFF. The CDR3 nucleotides read TGTGCCATCACTATCAGGGCAGGGGGACGTAACACTGAAGCTTTCTTT.

This chain uses TRBV7-8 with TRBJ1-5; the match to TRBD1 covers 7 bases. CDR3 length: 15 amino acids. CDR1 is SGHVS, CDR2 FQNEAQ, per germline. The V segment lost 2 bases and the J segment 6 bases; nucleotides outside the gene matches: 7. The CDR3 sequence: CASSLQGQKGQPQHF. CDR3 coding DNA: TGTGCCAGCAGCTTACAGGGACAGAAGGGTCAGCCCCAGCATTTT.

The V and J genes are TRBV27 and TRBJ2-2, with 8 bases lining up with TRBD1. V dropped 2 bases and J dropped 2; count of bases not matched to a gene: 10. This CDR3 has 18 residues. Germline V lookup: CDR1 MNHEY, CDR2 SMNVEV (reference sequence). The CDR3 DNA is TGTGCCAGCAGTTTACCAACCTCGGGGACAGGCAACACCGGGGAGCTGTTTTTT. Protein: CASSLPTSGTGNTGELFF.

The chain couples TRBV6-5 to TRBJ1-2; no definite D call. The V and J ends lost 0 bases and 4 bases respectively, with 12 bases between them. CDR3 size: 15 residues. Germline V gene data show CDR1 as MNHEY and CDR2 as SVGAGI. The CDR3 here is CASSYSTGSSYGYTF. The DNA for the CDR3 is TGTGCCAGCAGTTACTCGACGGGGAGTAGCTATGGCTACACCTTC.

This sequence joins TRBV3-1 (or the pseudogene TRBV3-2) and TRBJ2-7; unclear D gene. The V gene lost 4 bases and the J gene lost 7 bases, with 17 bases spanning the gap. Germline CDR1 reads LGHDT; CDR2 reads YNNKEL (reference sequence). The CDR3 consists of 14 residues. CDR3: CASSPVVLSREQYF. Written as DNA, the CDR3 is TGTGCCAGCAGCCCGGTCGTACTGTCTCGGGAGCAGTACTTC.

The rearrangement joins TRBV28 to TRBJ1-5; D unresolved. V lost 9 bases and J 6 bases, leaving 12 bases between the germline ends. The CDR3 covers 12 residues. Germline CDR1 is MDHEN and CDR2 is SYDVKM. The CDR3 here is CASTAGVQPQHF. The CDR3 coding sequence is TGTGCCAGTACGGCCGGGGTTCAGCCCCAGCATTTT. The entire variable domain, with the rest obtained from reference TRBV28 and TRBJ1-5, is as follows: DVKVTQSSRYLVKRTGEKVFLECVQDMDHENMFWYRQDPGLGLRLIYFSYDVKMKEKGDIPEGYSVSREKKERFSLILESASTNQTSMYLCASTAGVQPQHFGDGTRLSIL.

The chain links TRBV3-1 (or the pseudogene TRBV3-2) to TRBJ1-3; weak D call: TRBD1 (5 bases). The CDR3 is 15 residues long. V dropped 2 bases and J dropped 0 bases, with 8 bases sitting between them. Germline values: CDR1 LGHDT, CDR2 YNNKEL (reference sequence). CDR3 in amino acids: CASSQSDSSGNTIYF. CDR3 in DNA: TGTGCCAGCAGCCAAAGCGACAGCTCTGGAAACACCATATATTTT.

Comment on this clone: Since a much larger clone is just one base distant, this may be a read error. The rearrangement uses TRBV4-2 and TRBJ2-1, with TRBD1 as a possible D gene (5 bases). V dropped 2 bases and J dropped 10 bases, with 15 bases sitting between them. The germline CDR1 and CDR2 sequences are LGHNA and YNFKEQ. CDR3 length equals 14 residues. CDR3 nucleotides: TGTGCCAGCAGCCAAAATCAGGGTAGTAGGGAGCAGTTCTTC. Protein: CASSQNQGSREQFF.

This clone has a single count. The chain has TRBV3-1 (or the pseudogene TRBV3-2) and TRBJ1-1, with 7 bases identical to TRBD1. This CDR3 has 15 amino acids. Per germline, CDR1 LGHDT and CDR2 YNNKEL (reference sequence). Trimming cost V 1 base and J 5 bases; bases outside gene matches: 7. CDR3 amino acids: CASSQGQGVGTEAFF. The CDR3 nucleotides are TGTGCCAGCAGCCAAGGCCAGGGGGTAGGGACTGAAGCTTTCTTT.

This clone was seen just once. J is TRBJ1-1 and V is TRBV20-1; 8 positions match TRBD1. The trim removed 4 bases at V and 14 bases at J, leaving 9 bases unmatched. The CDR3 is 11 amino acids. The V gene's germline CDR1 is DFQATT and CDR2 SNEGSKA (reference sequence). Written as DNA, the CDR3 is TGCAGTGCTAATTGTACCGGACAGGGCTTCTTT. Amino acids: CSANCTGQGFF.

There are a few counts of this clone. V is TRBV19 and J is TRBJ1-1; D may be TRBD1 (5 bases). V was shortened by 9 bases and J by 8 bases, with 13 bases between the two germline ends. The CDR3 length is 11 residues. Germline V gene sequence: CDR1 LNHDA, CDR2 SQIVND (reference sequence). Here the CDR3 reads CASRQGLEAFF. CDR3 nucleotide sequence: TGTGCCAGCCGTCAGGGCTTGGAAGCTTTCTTT.

This CDR3 reads CASSQGEGGGKTNTIYF. CDR3 coding DNA: TGTGCCAGCAGCCAAGGGGAGGGAGGGGGGAAAACGAACACCATATATTTT. The chain carries TRBV4-2 and TRBJ1-3; D is perhaps TRBD1 (6 bases). The CDR3 is 17 residues long. V lost 1 base and J 7 bases, leaving 20 bases between the germline ends. The germline CDR1 and CDR2 sequences are LGHNA and YNFKEQ.

This clone showed up just once. The CDR3 nucleotides read TGTGCCAGCATCGATCCCACGGGAGGGCGTACGAGCACAGATACGCAGTATTTT. It codes for CASIDPTGGRTSTDTQYF. The gene calls are TRBV28 and TRBJ2-3; 8 positions agree with TRBD2. From germline, CDR1 is MDHEN and CDR2 SYDVKM. Losses at the gene ends were 7 bases for V and 0 bases for J; bases not matched to a gene: 15. The CDR3 loop spans 18 amino acids.

This clone was observed a few times. The chain recombines TRBV30 with TRBJ1-2, with TRBD1 matching 7 bases. V shed 1 base, J shed 2 bases, and the junction held 1 base outside the gene matches. The CDR3 has 13 amino acids. CDR1 is GTSNPN and CDR2 is SVGIG in the germline V gene (reference sequence). CDR3: CAWSGQGNYGYTF. Here the CDR3 DNA reads TGTGCCTGGAGTGGACAGGGCAACTATGGCTACACCTTC. The full variable domain, its missing parts supplied by reference TRBV30 and TRBJ1-2, is SQTIHQWPATLVQPVGSPLSLECTVEGTSNPNLYWYRQAAGRGLQLLFYSVGIGQISSEVPQNLSASRPQDRQFILSSKKLLLSDSGFYLCAWSGQGNYGYTFGSGTRLTVV.

The gene calls are TRBV9 and TRBJ2-6; weak D call: TRBD1 (6 bases). CDR3 length: 16 amino acids. Trimming left V 0 bases short and J 4 bases short, with 11 bases between. Germline lookup yields CDR1 SGDLS and CDR2 YYNGEE. As DNA, the CDR3 is TGTGCCAGCAGCGTAGACAGGGCGACAGGGGCCAACGTCCTGACTTTC. Translating it yields CASSVDRATGANVLTF.

This sequence joins TRBV29-1 and TRBJ1-1; 7 bases line up with TRBD1. CDR1 is SQVTM, CDR2 ANQGSEA, per germline. This CDR3 has 13 amino acids. Trimming removed 5 bases from V and 7 bases from J; junction bases left unmatched: 10. CDR3 loop: CSVRGTVPLEAFF. The CDR3 nucleotides are TGCAGCGTTCGAGGGACAGTTCCCCTTGAAGCTTTCTTT.

CDR3 DNA: TGTGCCACCGGGGACAGGACCTACGAGCAGTACTTC. It yields the protein CATGDRTYEQYF. This chain links TRBV2 with TRBJ2-7; 8 bases are shared with TRBD1. From germline, CDR1 is SNHLY and CDR2 FYNNEI. Germline trimming cut 10 bases from V and 2 bases from J; bases unmatched to any gene: 4. The CDR3 sequence is 12 residues long.

The V call is TRBV7-9, the J call TRBJ1-6; weak D call: TRBD1 (5 bases). This CDR3 is built from 15 residues. The V and J ends lost 1 base and 8 bases respectively, with 12 bases between them. CDR1 and CDR2 from the germline V gene are SEHNR and FQNEAQ (reference sequence). The CDR3 spells CASSLVARADSPLHF. The DNA of the CDR3 is TGTGCCAGCAGCTTAGTCGCCAGGGCGGATTCACCCCTCCACTTT.

This chain uses TRBV7-9 with TRBJ1-1; D not resolved. CDR1 and CDR2 from the germline V gene are SEHNR and FQNEAQ (reference sequence). The CDR3 spans 15 residues. V shed 1 base and J shed 0 bases, with 9 bases lying between them. The CDR3 reads CASSLDGLLNTEAFF. The DNA for the CDR3 is TGTGCCAGCAGCTTAGACGGTCTACTGAACACTGAAGCTTTCTTT.

This clone has more than one count but fewer than ten. V gene TRBV19 combines with J gene TRBJ1-2, with D unclear. CDR3 length equals 14 residues. Trimming shortened V by 5 bases and J by 3 bases, and 13 bases separated the two germline ends. Germline CDR1 LNHDA, CDR2 SQIVND (reference sequence). The CDR3 bases are TGTGCCAGTAGTGTCAGGAATGGCGACTATGGCTACACCTTC. Its translation is CASSVRNGDYGYTF.